The clone carrying this T cell receptor (beta chain) was detected ten times or more. The data stem from a study of T cells in Graves' hyperthyroidism and ophthalmopathy. The source material, RNA transcripts, was used to amplify TCR beta CDR3 regions. Initially, a first-round RT-PCR of the TCR CDR3 employed the HTBI primer set. From the multiplex PCR reads, TCRdb called clonotypes with MiXCR, one entry per CDR3 protein. This table has about 560,000 distinct CDR3 sequences, approximately 15% appearing once. The CDR3 spans 17 residues. From germline, CDR1 is DFQATT and CDR2 SNEGSKA (reference sequence). J gave up 2 bases and V 7 bases, and 17 bases lay outside the gene matches. Reasons for excluding patients were uncontrolled infection, other autoimmune disease, pregnancy or lactation.

This sequence joins TRBV20-1 and TRBJ2-7; 10 nucleotides line up with TRBD2. This TCR was recovered from a woman aged 18 to 35 with Graves' hyperthyroidism. Sequenced material: blood. The CDR3 loop is CSETAPPTSGRPYEQYF. Here the CDR3 DNA reads TGCAGTGAAACGGCCCCCCCGACTAGCGGGCGCCCCTACGAGCAGTACTTC.